These T cell receptor beta chains were read from a single sample in a study of T cells in Graves' hyperthyroidism and ophthalmopathy. A single record per CDR3 protein comes from TCRdb applying MiXCR to the multiplex PCR reads. In the table there are 660,000 or so distinct CDR3 sequences, approximately 42% of which are singletons. Sample: peripheral blood or thyroid tissue (not recorded which). The receptor source for this set is an adult man with Graves' disease, either hyperthyroidism or ophthalmopathy (not recorded which). Each CDR3 is given with its conserved first and last residue.

v_gene,len,CDR3aa
TRBV10-3,13,CAIEASSGNTIYF
TRBV9,13,CASSQGPNEKLFF
TRBV25-1,14,CASSAGQMNTEAFF
TRBV29-1,14,CSVESSGGPYEQYF
TRBV15,15,CATSRDRGQTGELFF
TRBV29-1,12,CSEAVQDRGYTF
TRBV20-1,13,CSARWGRTYEQYF
TRBV9,13,CASSVGHNYGYTF
TRBV7-3,15,CASSSGGGDGETQYF
TRBV7-8,14,CASSKGTGGETQYF
TRBV25-1,12,CASLGGARPQHF
TRBV5-1,12,CASSLVFQPQHF
TRBV20-1,15,CSARRLAGFSYEQYF
TRBV6-1,11,CASTDGSPLHF
TRBV6-5,15,CASSYMGGSNSPLHF
TRBV15,13,CATSRQTNTEAFF
TRBV5-8,13,CASSRDRESPLHF
TRBV6-1,14,CASREIGAGNTIYF
TRBV6-5,15,CASSYTGAGNEKLFF
TRBV6-1,17,CASSPQPLEQGGNTIYF
TRBV10-3,13,CAISESKIQPQHF
TRBV7-9,15,CASSGDRGQNTEAFF
TRBV7-9,13,CASSSPMGTAQYF
TRBV24-1,15,CATSDSGGLLETQYF
TRBV13,14,CASSLEEQGNGYTF
TRBV9,14,CASSTRDWNTEAFF
TRBV15,17,CATSRDSVLAGGNEQFF
TRBV2,14,CASSGSGHEEGYTF
TRBV20-1,16,CSASGQAQGATYEQYF
TRBV9,13,CASSAGRGETQYF
TRBV12-3/TRBV12-4,12,CASRQGHYGYTF
TRBV20-1,12,CSARDSPYEQYF
TRBV6-1,13,CASNNAGTEKLFF
TRBV2,13,CASPGSPAHGYTF
TRBV7-2,15,CASSPSGGALDTQYF
TRBV10-3,16,CAISESGTGDRETQYF
TRBV2,15,CASREFSGMNTEAFF
TRBV7-8,16,CASSLGLAGGTGELFF
TRBV12-3/TRBV12-4,15,CASSLAGTGATEAFF
TRBV29-1,15,CSVEAPGRGTYEQYF
TRBV7-2,12,CASSPEDYGYTF
TRBV12-3/TRBV12-4,15,CASSFSQTGNYGYTF
TRBV19,17,CASSIAGGRAQVGELFF
TRBV7-9,20,CASSLSFRWSKFPYNSPLHF
TRBV12-3/TRBV12-4,16,CASSTRTGSGNQPQHF
TRBV9,16,CASSPNRGQGTGELFF
TRBV10-3,13,CASTKQVPYEQYF
TRBV20-1,14,CSARDLGGSTEAFF
TRBV5-1,15,CASSLDGLTNEKLFF
TRBV2,12,CASSPQGTGYTF
TRBV7-2,16,CASSFQPRQGEGGYTF
TRBV12-3/TRBV12-4,16,CASSPEAGNSNQPQHF
TRBV25-1,11,CASSVQGEAFF
TRBV9,13,CASTSTGGYGYTF
TRBV19,16,CASSPREGPSNQPQHF
TRBV15,15,CATSRGGQGDEKLFF